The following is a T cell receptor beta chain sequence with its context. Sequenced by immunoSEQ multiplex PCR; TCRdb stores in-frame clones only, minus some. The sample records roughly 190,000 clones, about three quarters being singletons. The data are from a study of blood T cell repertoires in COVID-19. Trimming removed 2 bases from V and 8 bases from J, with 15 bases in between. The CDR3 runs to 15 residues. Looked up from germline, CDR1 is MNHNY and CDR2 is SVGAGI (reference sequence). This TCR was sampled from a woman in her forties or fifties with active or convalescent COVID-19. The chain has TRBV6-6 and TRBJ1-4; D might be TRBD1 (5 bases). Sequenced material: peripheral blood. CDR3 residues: CASSYPERGGEKLFF. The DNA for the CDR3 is TGTGCCAGCAGTTACCCCGAAAGGGGAGGCGAAAAACTGTTTTTT.